This is a list of T cell receptor beta chains from one sample in a study of cytomegalovirus exposure and HLA in healthy donors. Here immunoSEQ multiplex PCR was the method, and the copy in TCRdb shows in-frame clones only, minus some. The table records roughly 120,000 clones, around 69% of them present only once. The material sequenced was PBMCs. Receptors were obtained from a man in his fifties or sixties in good health and CMV-seropositive. Both conserved end residues are trimmed from each CDR3. A D gene is named only where the DNA matches it firmly.

V	J	D	CDR3
TRBV9	TRBJ2-2	NA	ASSVGGVGELF
TRBV5-6	TRBJ2-3	TRBD2	ASSSRLAGGTDTQY
TRBV11-2	TRBJ1-2	NA	ASSLGRTAYGYT
TRBV11-3	TRBJ1-1	TRBD1	ASSLGTGPTEAF
TRBV14	TRBJ1-2	TRBD1	ASSQGQGLFGYT
TRBV11-3	TRBJ2-1	TRBD2	ASSLDPVRAGVHNEQF
TRBV2	TRBJ1-5	TRBD1	ASRVQTGINQPQH
TRBV28	TRBJ2-7	TRBD1	ASSFAPGQGAEEQY
TRBV10-1	TRBJ1-2	NA	ASSESRGNGRAPS
TRBV27	TRBJ1-2	TRBD1	ASSLGDRGHGGYT
TRBV5-1	TRBJ2-2	TRBD2	ASLSGTSGLVAGELF
TRBV2	TRBJ2-4	TRBD1	ASSTRRTGRNIQY
TRBV6-5	TRBJ2-5	NA	ASSLRKAETQY
TRBV13	TRBJ2-2	TRBD2	ASSSGTITGELF
TRBV11-2	TRBJ2-3	NA	ASHPSETLPDTQY
TRBV5-5	TRBJ2-7	NA	ASSGGSYEQY
TRBV4-3	TRBJ2-2	TRBD2	ASSRDGGANTGELF
TRBV27	TRBJ2-2	TRBD1	ASSLVQGDTGELF
TRBV27	TRBJ2-7	NA	ASRDSSYEQY
TRBV7-2	TRBJ1-2	TRBD1	ASSLYRGTWGYT
TRBV6-5	TRBJ1-3	NA	ASSYRNTIY
TRBV5-6	TRBJ1-5	NA	ASSLFTGMNQPQH
TRBV5-6	TRBJ2-5	NA	ASSPPGGTSSRDRTQY
TRBV7-8	TRBJ2-7	TRBD1	ASSAGTGNEQY